Listed below are T cell receptor beta chains from one sample, sequenced in a study of T cells after yellow fever vaccination. TCRdb redid the calling of the 5' RACE reads with MiXCR, one entry per CDR3 protein. The data show a few hundred thousand distinct CDR3 sequences, 5.2% seen once. Sequenced material: CD4+ T cells sorted from PBMCs, taken on the day of the yellow fever booster vaccination. Every receptor here comes from a young man who received the YFV17D yellow fever vaccine. Both conserved end residues are part of each CDR3. A D gene is named only where the DNA matches it firmly. Clone size is shown for a subset of rows, as once, few, many or a class of expanded clone.

>TRBJ2-1|TRBV7-2|TRBD1|few
TGTGCCAGCAGCTTAGCAGGGGACAGGGGAAGAAATGAGCAGTTCTTC
CASSLAGDRGRNEQFF
>TRBJ2-7|TRBV5-1|TRBD1|many
TGTGCCAGCAGCTCCGGGACAGGGGACTACGAGCAGTACTTC
CASSSGTGDYEQYF
>TRBJ1-4|TRBV20-1|TRBD1|-
TGCAGTGCAGCCGGGACAGGGGGTCAAGTTTCTTCTAATGAAAAACTGTTTTTT
CSAAGTGGQVSSNEKLFF
>TRBJ2-3|TRBV12-3/TRBV12-4|-|few
TGTGCCAGCAGTAGTCGGGGGCTGGGAGATACGCAGTATTTT
CASSSRGLGDTQYF
>TRBJ2-1|TRBV2|-|-
TGTGCCAGCCAAGAGAAGTCGGGGTACAATGAGCAGTTCTTC
CASQEKSGYNEQFF
>TRBJ2-7|TRBV12-3/TRBV12-4|-|few
TGTGCCAGCAGTCGCCGAGCGGGTCCCTCCTACGAGCAGTACTTC
CASSRRAGPSYEQYF
>TRBJ1-1|TRBV6-5|-|few
TGTGCCAGCAGTTACTCCGGCAGAGAATTTGAAGCTTTCTTT
CASSYSGREFEAFF
>TRBJ2-6|TRBV5-1|-|many
TGCGCCAGCAGCTTAGCGTCCGGGGCCAACGTCCTGACTTTC
CASSLASGANVLTF
>TRBJ2-5|TRBV20-1|-|-
TGCAGTGCTAGAGAGTCCTTCGCAGAGACCCAGTACTTC
CSARESFAETQYF
>TRBJ2-3|TRBV24-1|TRBD1|-
TGTGCCACCAGTGATTCGGACAGGGGAGGTAATACGCAGTATTTT
CATSDSDRGGNTQYF
>TRBJ2-2|TRBV5-1|-|few
TGCGCCAGCAGCTTGGGCCCGTCCACCGGGGAGCTGTTTTTT
CASSLGPSTGELFF
>TRBJ1-1|TRBV5-1|-|-
TGCGCCAGCAGCTTGGAGGCGGGGCGGACGAACACTGAAGCTTTCTTT
CASSLEAGRTNTEAFF
>TRBJ1-5|TRBV6-2/TRBV6-3|-|few
TGTGCCAGCAGTTCCGTCGGTAGGGGCTATCAGCCCCAGCATTTT
CASSSVGRGYQPQHF
>TRBJ2-1|TRBV20-1|-|many
TGCAGTGCCCATACTTCGGGACAAATCTTC
CSAHTSGQIF
>TRBJ2-7|TRBV3-1|TRBD1|-
TGTGCCAGCAGCCTAGGCCCGGGACAGGGAGCTGAGCAGTACTTC
CASSLGPGQGAEQYF
>TRBJ2-5|TRBV2|-|many
TGTGCCAGCAGTGAGGTAGTCCCCAAGGAGACCCAGTACTTC
CASSEVVPKETQYF
>TRBJ1-6|TRBV7-9|-|many
TGTGCCAGCAGTGGTGGGGGATTTAATTCACCCCTCCACTTT
CASSGGGFNSPLHF
>TRBJ2-5|TRBV2|TRBD1|few
TGTGCCAGCAGTGGTAGGGGGCCCAACCAGTACTTC
CASSGRGPNQYF
>TRBJ1-1|TRBV6-5|-|-
TGTGCCAGCAGATCACCTAGGGGAGATGAAGCTTTCTTT
CASRSPRGDEAFF
>TRBJ1-2|TRBV5-6|-|many
TGTGCCAGCAGCCCGGGAGGTGGGGGCTATGGAGGCTACACCTTC
CASSPGGGGYGGYTF
>TRBJ2-3|TRBV28|-|many
TGTGCCAGCAGTTTAATAGCCCGAGCTAGGGGTGATACGCAGTATTTT
CASSLIARARGDTQYF
>TRBJ1-4|TRBV18|-|-
TGTGCCAGCTCACCGGGGTCGGGGGGACGTAATGAAAAACTGTTTTTT
CASSPGSGGRNEKLFF
>TRBJ2-2|TRBV25-1|-|many
TGTGCCAGCAGTGAATGGGGGAACACCGGGGAGCTGTTTTTT
CASSEWGNTGELFF
>TRBJ2-1|TRBV7-2|-|many
TGTGCCAGCAGCTTAAAAAGTAGAAATGAGCAGTTCTTC
CASSLKSRNEQFF
>TRBJ1-1|TRBV7-9|-|-
TGTGCCAGCACCTGGGGGGGCGGGGGAGAGACTGAAGCTTTCTTT
CASTWGGGGETEAFF
>TRBJ2-3|TRBV9|TRBD1|-
TGTGCCAGCGGGTCTGACAGGGGTAGCACAGATACGCAGTATTTT
CASGSDRGSTDTQYF
>TRBJ1-5|TRBV27|-|many
TGTGCCAGCAGTTTCAAGAGCAATCAGCCCCAGCATTTT
CASSFKSNQPQHF
>TRBJ2-3|TRBV6-1|TRBD1|few
TGTGCCAGCAGTGCTCCGGGACAGCAGACTATTACCACAGATACGCAGTATTTT
CASSAPGQQTITTDTQYF
>TRBJ2-5|TRBV7-8|TRBD2|-
TGTGCTGGGAGCGGGGAATACTACCAAGAGACCCAGTACTTC
CAGSGEYYQETQYF
>TRBJ2-3|TRBV20-1|TRBD2|-
TGCAGTGCTCCACGGGGGGGCTCAGATACGCAGTATTTT
CSAPRGGSDTQYF
>TRBJ2-7|TRBV5-1|TRBD1|-
TGCGCCAGCAGCGGACAGGGTGACTACGAGCAGTACTTC
CASSGQGDYEQYF
>TRBJ2-3|TRBV7-2|-|few
TGTGCCAGCAGCTTAGCCAGCGGACGCCCAGATACGCAGTATTTT
CASSLASGRPDTQYF
>TRBJ2-1|TRBV6-5|-|-
TGTGCCAGCAGTTACACTAGTACCTACAATGAGCAGTTCTTC
CASSYTSTYNEQFF
>TRBJ2-5|TRBV9|-|many
TGTGCCAGCAGCGCAGAGACAGAAGAGACCCAGTACTTC
CASSAETEETQYF
>TRBJ1-5|TRBV6-1|-|-
TGTGCCAGCAGTGAACACCCGCTAGGGGACAATCAGCCCCAGCATTTT
CASSEHPLGDNQPQHF
>TRBJ1-1|TRBV29-1|-|few
TGCAGCGTTACCGCATATGAAAACACTGAAGCTTTCTTT
CSVTAYENTEAFF
>TRBJ1-2|TRBV10-3|TRBD1|-
TGTGCCATCACAAATTGGGACAGTAACTATGGCTACACCTTC
CAITNWDSNYGYTF
>TRBJ2-7|TRBV7-6|TRBD1|-
TGTGCCAGCACCGTAGGGGACGGGACAGGGGGGGAGCAGTACTTC
CASTVGDGTGGEQYF
>TRBJ2-3|TRBV20-1|-|few
TGCAGTGCTAGACCCGCGGGGGCACGGAATACGCAGTATTTT
CSARPAGARNTQYF
>TRBJ2-1|TRBV7-2|TRBD2|many
TGTGCCAGCAGTCAGACTAGCGCGCCGCCGTACAATGAGCAGTTCTTC
CASSQTSAPPYNEQFF
>TRBJ2-3|TRBV7-2|TRBD1|many
TGTGCCAGCAGCTTACACCGGGACAGGGGTCGGGATACGCAGTATTTT
CASSLHRDRGRDTQYF
>TRBJ2-4|TRBV27|TRBD1|-
TGTGCCAGCAGTCTTGCGGGGGACAGGGTAAACATTCAGTACTTC
CASSLAGDRVNIQYF
>TRBJ2-5|TRBV5-1|TRBD1|few
TGCGCCAGCAGCCAAGGACCAGGGGGAGAGACCCAGTACTTC
CASSQGPGGETQYF
>TRBJ2-2|TRBV7-9|TRBD1|many
TGTGCCAGCAGCTACCGGTCGACAGGGTTGGACACCGGGGAGCTGTTTTTT
CASSYRSTGLDTGELFF
>TRBJ1-2|TRBV3-1|TRBD1|-
TGTGCCAGCAGCTCAACAGGGGGGAACTATGGCTACACCTTC
CASSSTGGNYGYTF
>TRBJ1-5|TRBV5-1|-|many
TGTGCCAGCAGCCTTGGGGGGAGCAATCAGCCCCAGCATTTT
CASSLGGSNQPQHF
>TRBJ2-3|TRBV28|TRBD2|many
TGTGCCAGCAGATCTCCGGCGGGGGTTACGCAGTATTTT
CASRSPAGVTQYF
>TRBJ2-1|TRBV9|-|-
TGTGCCAGCAGCAGGTCAGAGCGCAATGAGCAGTTCTTC
CASSRSERNEQFF
>TRBJ2-7|TRBV6-6|-|few
TGTGCCAGCACCCCCGACGGGAGCTCCTACGAGCAGTACTTC
CASTPDGSSYEQYF
>TRBJ2-5|TRBV20-1|TRBD2|-
TGCAGTTCGAAGACTAGCGGGGGGCGGGCGGAGACCCAGTACTTC
CSSKTSGGRAETQYF
>TRBJ1-6|TRBV30|TRBD1|few
TGTGCCTGGCAGGGACAGGCCCTGAGCTCCTATAATTCACCCCTCCACTTT
CAWQGQALSSYNSPLHF
>TRBJ2-1|TRBV18|-|few
TGTGCCAGCTCAACATGGACAGTTTACAATGAGCAGTTCTTC
CASSTWTVYNEQFF
>TRBJ2-1|TRBV18|TRBD2|-
TGTGCCAGCTCAACCCGTGGGAGCGGGGGTTACAATGAGCAGTTCTTC
CASSTRGSGGYNEQFF
>TRBJ2-2|TRBV7-3|-|-
TGTGCCAGCAGCTTAAACTCTCGACAGATCACCGGGGAGCTGTTTTTT
CASSLNSRQITGELFF
>TRBJ1-1|TRBV5-1|-|few
TGCGCCAGCAGCTTGGGGGATAACACTGAAGCTTTCTTT
CASSLGDNTEAFF